This T cell receptor (beta chain) is drawn from a study of T cells in localized non-small cell lung cancer. Findings and caveats of the study: Heterogeneity remains possible, as sequencing covered one tumor region only.

Sequencing was performed with immunoSEQ multiplex PCR; in TCRdb, only in-frame clones are kept and a portion is missing. The sample has around 26,000 clones; over 70% are singletons. With respect to this clone: What it recognizes is unknown.

The TCR originated in a man aged 40 to 75 with stage III squamous cell lung carcinoma. Sequencing was performed on peripheral blood, taken before any cancer treatment.

CDR3 amino acids: CASRGQGDGNTIYF. The CDR3 nucleotides are TGCGCCAGCAGGGGACAGGGAGATGGAAACACCATATATTTT. The chain links TRBV10-2 to TRBJ1-3; 9 bases map to TRBD1. This CDR3 has 14 residues. The germline V gene encodes CDR1 WSHSY and CDR2 SAAADI. The trim removed 6 bases at V and 3 bases at J, leaving 3 bases unmatched.